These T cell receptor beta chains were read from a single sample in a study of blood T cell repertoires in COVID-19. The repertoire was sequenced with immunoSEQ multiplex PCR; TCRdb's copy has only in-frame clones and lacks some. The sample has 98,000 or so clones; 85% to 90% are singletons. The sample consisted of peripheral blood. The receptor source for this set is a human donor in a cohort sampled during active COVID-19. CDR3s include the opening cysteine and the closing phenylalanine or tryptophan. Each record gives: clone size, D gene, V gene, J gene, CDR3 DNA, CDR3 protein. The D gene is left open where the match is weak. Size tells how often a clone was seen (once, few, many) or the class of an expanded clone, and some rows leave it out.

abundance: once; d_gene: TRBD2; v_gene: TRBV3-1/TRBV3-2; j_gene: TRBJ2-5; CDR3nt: TGTGCCAGCAGCCAAGATCCGCGGGGGAGGGAGACCCAGTACTTC; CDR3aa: CASSQDPRGRETQYF
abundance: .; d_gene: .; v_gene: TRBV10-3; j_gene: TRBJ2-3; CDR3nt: TGTGCCATCAATGAAGGGGGGGGGACAGATACGCAGTATTTT; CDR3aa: CAINEGGGTDTQYF
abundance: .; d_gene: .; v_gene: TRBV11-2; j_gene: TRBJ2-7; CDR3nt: TGTGCCAGCAGCTTATCGGGACTCCTGGAGCAGTACTTC; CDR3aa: CASSLSGLLEQYF
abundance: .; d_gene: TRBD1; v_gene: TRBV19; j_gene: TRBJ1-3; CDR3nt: TGTGCCAGTCGAGACCTATTTACAGGGGATAGAAACACCATATATTTT; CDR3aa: CASRDLFTGDRNTIYF
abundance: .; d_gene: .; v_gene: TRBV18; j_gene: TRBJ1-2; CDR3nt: TGTGCCAGCTCACCGGTCGCACAGATAACTGACTATGGCTACACCTTC; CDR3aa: CASSPVAQITDYGYTF
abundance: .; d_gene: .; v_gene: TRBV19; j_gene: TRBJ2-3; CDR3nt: TGTGCCAGTAGGCGGACTGGGGGGGATACGCAGTATTTT; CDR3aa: CASRRTGGDTQYF
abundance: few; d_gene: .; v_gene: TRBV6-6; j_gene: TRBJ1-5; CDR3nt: TGTGCCAGCAGACCCCGGACAGATAGCAATCAGCCCCAGCATTTT; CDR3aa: CASRPRTDSNQPQHF
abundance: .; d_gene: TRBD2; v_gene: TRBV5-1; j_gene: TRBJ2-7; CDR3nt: TGCGCCAGCAGCTTGGTTTACGGACTAGCGGGAGTCGAGCAGTACTTC; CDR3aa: CASSLVYGLAGVEQYF
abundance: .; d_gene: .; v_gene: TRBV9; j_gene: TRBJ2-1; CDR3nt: TGTGCCAGCAGCGTAAGCGGTTTAAGGAGCTCCTACAATGAGCAGTTCTTC; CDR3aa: CASSVSGLRSSYNEQFF
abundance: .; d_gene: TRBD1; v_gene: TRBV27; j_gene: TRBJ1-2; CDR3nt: TGTGCCAGCAGTTTATCGGGACAGGGGAACTATGGCTACACCTTC; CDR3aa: CASSLSGQGNYGYTF
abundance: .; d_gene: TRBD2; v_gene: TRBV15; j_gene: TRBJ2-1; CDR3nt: TGTGCCACCGGGGAGGGAAGCTCCTACAATGAGCAGTTCTTC; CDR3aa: CATGEGSSYNEQFF
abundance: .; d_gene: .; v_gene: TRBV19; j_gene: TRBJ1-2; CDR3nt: TGTGCCAGTAGTATCCCGGGGGGGAGATCCTATGGCTACACCTTC; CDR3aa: CASSIPGGRSYGYTF
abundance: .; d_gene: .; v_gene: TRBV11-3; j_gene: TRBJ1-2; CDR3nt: TGTGCCAGCAGCTTATATAACCGAGTTGGCAGACAACATGGCTACACCTTC; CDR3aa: CASSLYNRVGRQHGYTF
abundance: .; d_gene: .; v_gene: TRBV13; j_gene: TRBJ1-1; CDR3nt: TGTGCCAGTAGACAGGTCAGCGTCACTGAAGCTTTCTTT; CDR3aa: CASRQVSVTEAFF
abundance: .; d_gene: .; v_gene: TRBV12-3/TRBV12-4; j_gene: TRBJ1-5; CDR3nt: TGTGCCAGCAGTCCGAGCAGCAATCAGCCCCAGCATTTT; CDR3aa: CASSPSSNQPQHF
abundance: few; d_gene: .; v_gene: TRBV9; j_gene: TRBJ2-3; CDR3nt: TGTGCCAGCAGCGCATCCCGCACAGATACGCAGTATTTT; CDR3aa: CASSASRTDTQYF
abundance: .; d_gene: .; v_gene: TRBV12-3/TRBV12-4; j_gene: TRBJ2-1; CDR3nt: TGTGCCAGCAGTACTCAAGAACACAATGAGCAGTTCTTC; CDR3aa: CASSTQEHNEQFF
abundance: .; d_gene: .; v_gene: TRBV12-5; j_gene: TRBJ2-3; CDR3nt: TGTGCTAGTGGTTTATCCCCCCTCGCAGATACGCAGTATTTT; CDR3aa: CASGLSPLADTQYF
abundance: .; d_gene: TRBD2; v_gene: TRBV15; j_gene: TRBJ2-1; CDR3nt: TGTGCCACCCAGCGGGAGGAGGATGAGCAGTTCTTC; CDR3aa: CATQREEDEQFF
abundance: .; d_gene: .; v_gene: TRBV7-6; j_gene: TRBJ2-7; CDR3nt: TGTGCCAGCAGCCCGAGAGGCAGGGAAACGATCTACGAGCAGTACTTC; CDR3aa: CASSPRGRETIYEQYF
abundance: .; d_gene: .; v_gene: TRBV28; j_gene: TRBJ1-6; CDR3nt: TGTGCCAGCAGTCACAACTCCTATAATTCACCCCTCCACTTT; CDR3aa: CASSHNSYNSPLHF
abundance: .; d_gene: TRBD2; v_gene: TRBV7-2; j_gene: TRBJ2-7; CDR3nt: TGTGCCAGCAGCTTAGAGCGGGCTAGCGGGGGGCTCTCCTACGAGCAGTACTTC; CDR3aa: CASSLERASGGLSYEQYF
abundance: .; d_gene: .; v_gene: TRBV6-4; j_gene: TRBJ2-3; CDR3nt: TGTGCCAGCAGTGAGGGACTTGAGACAGATACGCAGTATTTT; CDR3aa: CASSEGLETDTQYF
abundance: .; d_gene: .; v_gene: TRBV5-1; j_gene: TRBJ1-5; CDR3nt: TGCGCCAGCAGCTTGGTAAGGGGCGGACAGCCCCAGCATTTT; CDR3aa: CASSLVRGGQPQHF
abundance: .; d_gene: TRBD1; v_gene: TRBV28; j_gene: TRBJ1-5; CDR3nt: TGTGCCAGCAGTTTAACCTCCGGGACAGGGCGCAATCAGCCCCAGCATTTT; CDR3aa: CASSLTSGTGRNQPQHF
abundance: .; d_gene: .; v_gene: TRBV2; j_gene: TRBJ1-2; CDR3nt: TGTGCCAGCAGTACGGACCAAGGGGCTAACTATGGCTACACCTTC; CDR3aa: CASSTDQGANYGYTF
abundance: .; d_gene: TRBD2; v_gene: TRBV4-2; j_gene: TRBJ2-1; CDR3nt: TGTGCCAGCAGCCAAGGGACTAGCGGGGGGGTTGAGCAGTTCTTC; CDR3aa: CASSQGTSGGVEQFF
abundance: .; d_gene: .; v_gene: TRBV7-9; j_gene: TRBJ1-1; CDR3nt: TGTGCCAGCGGGGGGTTGGGTATGAACACTGAAGCTTTCTTT; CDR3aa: CASGGLGMNTEAFF
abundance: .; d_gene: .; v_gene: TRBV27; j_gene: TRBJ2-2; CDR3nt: TGTGCCAGCAGTTTAACAGGTGTTCTTACCGGGGAGCTGTTTTTT; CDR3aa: CASSLTGVLTGELFF
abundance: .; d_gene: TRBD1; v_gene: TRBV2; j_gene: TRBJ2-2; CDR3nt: TGTGCCAGCAGAGCCGGGACAGGAATCACCGGGGAGCTGTTTTTT; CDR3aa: CASRAGTGITGELFF
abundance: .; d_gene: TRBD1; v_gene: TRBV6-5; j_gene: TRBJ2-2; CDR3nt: TGTGCCAGCGGACAGGGGTACACCGGGGAGCTGTTTTTT; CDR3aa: CASGQGYTGELFF
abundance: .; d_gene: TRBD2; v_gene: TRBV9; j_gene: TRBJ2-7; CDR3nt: TGTGCCAGCAGCGTAGGGAAGCGGGAGGGCGTCTACGAGCAGTACTTC; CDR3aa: CASSVGKREGVYEQYF
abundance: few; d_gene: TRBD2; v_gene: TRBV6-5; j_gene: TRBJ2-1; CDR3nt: TGTGCCAGCAAGGGGCAAAGACTAGCTGGCAATGAGCAGTTCTTC; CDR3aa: CASKGQRLAGNEQFF
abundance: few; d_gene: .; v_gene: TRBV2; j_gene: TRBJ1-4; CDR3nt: TGTGCCAGCAGTGCCTCCGTTGAAAAACTGTTTTTT; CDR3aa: CASSASVEKLFF
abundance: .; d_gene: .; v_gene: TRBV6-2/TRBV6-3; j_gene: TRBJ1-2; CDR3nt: TGTGCCAGCAGTTTCTCCCTGGATCGACAGGACTATGGCTACACCTTC; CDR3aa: CASSFSLDRQDYGYTF
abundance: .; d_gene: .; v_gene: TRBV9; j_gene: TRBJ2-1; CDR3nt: TGTGCCAGCAGCGTACGCCCTACTGGCGGGCACCCCTACAATGAGCAGTTCTTC; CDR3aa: CASSVRPTGGHPYNEQFF
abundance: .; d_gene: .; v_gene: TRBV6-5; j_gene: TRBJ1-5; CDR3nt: TGTGCCAGCACCCCACAAAATAGCAATCAGCCCCAGCATTTT; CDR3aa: CASTPQNSNQPQHF
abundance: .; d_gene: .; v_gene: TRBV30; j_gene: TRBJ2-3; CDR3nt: TGTGCCTGGAGTGTAGGGGGGGGCACAGATACGCAGTATTTT; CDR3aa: CAWSVGGGTDTQYF
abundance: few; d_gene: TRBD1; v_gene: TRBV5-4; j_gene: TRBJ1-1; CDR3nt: TGTGCCAGCTCCCCCGCTGGGACAGAACTTGAAGCTTTCTTT; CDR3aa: CASSPAGTELEAFF
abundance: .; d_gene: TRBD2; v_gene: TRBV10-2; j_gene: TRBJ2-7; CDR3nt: TGCGCCAGCAGTGTTTCCGGGACTAGCGGGTTTTACGAGCAGTACTTC; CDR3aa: CASSVSGTSGFYEQYF
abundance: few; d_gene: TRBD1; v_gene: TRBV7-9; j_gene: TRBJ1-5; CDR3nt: TGTGCCAGCAGCAAAGACAGGGGGGTAGATCAGCCCCAGCATTTT; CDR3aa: CASSKDRGVDQPQHF